Sequencing of this T cell receptor beta chain was carried out in a study of vaccination and CD4 T cells after COVID-19. Study as a whole: The study collected post-vaccine samples a median 72 days after dose two, with a range of 14 to 241. Cultures acting as controls obtained a CEFX pool, an HIV-1 Nef pool, or no peptide.

Treatment: approximately 9-day PBMC culture with coronavirus spike peptide pools or control peptides (ViraFEST assay). Unexposed donor CD4+ T cells predated the COVID-19 pandemic, collected 2011-2018. Both SARS-CoV-2 S/N and four cold-coronavirus spikes were used, cells permitting, to probe CD4+ T cells of unexposed donors. The table lists this clonotype with a few counts. The antigen is unknown. Scientists ran DNA taken from cultured CD4+ T cells through the Oncomine TCR Beta short-read assay for sequencing. Genomic DNA from cultured CD4+ T cells was extracted. TCRdb itself ran the PCR reads through MiXCR, one entry per CDR3 protein. The sample lists around 4,400 distinct CDR3 sequences, less than 35% occurring once. The CDR3 totals 16 residues. The V gene end was trimmed by 6 bases and the J gene end by 1 base; junction bases not matched to a gene: 11. CDR1 and CDR2 (germline): ENHRY, SYGVKD.

This chain connects TRBV10-3 to TRBJ1-1, with 7 bases that match TRBD1. Specimen: CD4+ T cells from blood, cultured in vitro. The TCR originated in a human donor in good health. Written as DNA, the CDR3 is TGTGCCATCAGAGATGGACAGGCTAAGTGGAACACTGAAGCTTTCTTT. Translation gives CAIRDGQAKWNTEAFF.